This entry lists 17 T cell receptor beta chains sequenced from one sample in a study of T cell responses to AZD1222 COVID-19 vaccine. Here immunoSEQ multiplex PCR was the method, and the copy in TCRdb shows in-frame clones only, minus some. This sample carries about 150,000 clones, roughly 90% of them seen once, and the ten largest clones take more than 3.5%. The input for sequencing was peripheral blood, taken on day 0 of AZD1222 vaccination. The receptors stem from an adult in good health.

CDR3 region: CASSHGRFYEQYF. The CDR3 DNA follows: TGTGCCAGCAGTCACGGCAGATTCTACGAGCAGTACTTC. The chain carries TRBV27 and TRBJ2-7, with D unclear. This CDR3 is built from 13 residues. Trimming shortened V by 5 bases and J by 3 bases, and 11 bases separated the two germline ends. Germline CDR1 reads MNHEY; CDR2 reads SMNVEV (reference sequence).

J is TRBJ1-3 and V is TRBV3-1 (or the pseudogene TRBV3-2); D gene ambiguous. This CDR3 has 15 residues. Trimming left V 4 bases short and J 2 bases short, with 12 bases between. CDR1 and CDR2 (germline): LGHDT, YNNKEL (reference sequence). CDR3 sequence (DNA): TGTGCCAGCAGCCTTACGACTAGGGCTGGAAACACCATATATTTT. The encoded protein is CASSLTTRAGNTIYF.

The V gene is TRBV6-5, the J gene TRBJ1-4; the D is unclear. The CDR3 totals 14 residues. The V and J ends lost 5 bases and 7 bases respectively, with 14 bases between them. Germline V CDR1 and CDR2: MNHEY, SVGAGI. The CDR3 DNA sequence: TGTGCCAGCAGTCCCCGATCGGGGAGTGAAAAACTGTTTTTT. It translates to CASSPRSGSEKLFF.

The chain joins TRBV29-1 to TRBJ2-7; D not certain. The V gene lost 1 base and the J gene lost 1 base, with 8 bases spanning the gap. The CDR3 loop spans 13 amino acids. The V gene's germline CDR1 is SQVTM and CDR2 ANQGSEA. CDR3: CSVEGVGSYEQYF. As DNA, the CDR3 is TGCAGCGTTGAAGGGGTAGGGTCCTACGAGCAGTACTTC.

The gene calls are TRBV5-1 and TRBJ1-3, with 11 bases fitting TRBD1. CDR3 length: 17 amino acids. In germline, CDR1 is SGHRS, CDR2 YFSETQ. The trim removed 6 bases at V and 7 bases at J, leaving 15 bases unmatched. CDR3 in DNA: TGCGCCAGCACCCCAGGGACAGGGGGTTGGGGCCGGAACACCATATATTTT. Its protein is CASTPGTGGWGRNTIYF.

The rearrangement joins TRBV5-4 to TRBJ2-7, with 7 bases fitting TRBD2. The V gene end was trimmed by 0 bases and the J gene end by 6 bases; junction bases not matched to a gene: 6. Germline CDR1 is SGHNT and CDR2 is YYREEE (reference sequence). CDR3 size: 14 residues. Here the CDR3 DNA reads TGTGCCAGCAGCTTGGCCCCACTAGCGCCCGAGCAGTACTTC. It yields the protein CASSLAPLAPEQYF. The variable domain in full, completed from reference TRBV5-4 and TRBJ2-7, reads ETGVTQSPTHLIKTRGQQVTLRCSSQSGHNTVSWYQQALGQGPQFIFQYYREEENGRGNFPPRFSGLQFPNYSSELNVNALELDDSALYLCASSLAPLAPEQYFGPGTRLTVT.

The chain links TRBV19 to TRBJ1-3; D call uncertain. Per germline, CDR1 LNHDA and CDR2 SQIVND (reference sequence). This CDR3 spans 16 amino acids. V lost 5 bases and J lost 3, with 17 bases in between. Written as DNA, the CDR3 is TGTGCCAGTAGTCCCCGGACTGTTGGCCATGGAAACACCATATATTTT. Translated, it gives CASSPRTVGHGNTIYF.

The J gene is TRBJ1-6, the V gene TRBV5-4, with TRBD1 identical over 8 bases. The CDR3 extends over 16 amino acids. J gave up 8 bases and V 4 bases, and 11 bases lay outside the gene matches. Germline V gene sequence: CDR1 SGHNT, CDR2 YYREEE (reference sequence). The chain's CDR3 is CASSALGQGSDSPLHF. CDR3 coding DNA: TGTGCCAGCAGCGCCCTAGGACAGGGATCGGATTCACCCCTCCACTTT.

The rearrangement joins TRBV24-1 to TRBJ1-1; D gene ambiguous. The V and J ends lost 2 bases and 1 base respectively, with 7 bases between them. Looked up from germline, CDR1 is KGHDR and CDR2 is SFDVKD. This CDR3 is 14 amino acids long. CDR3 in amino acids: CATSDSSQNTEAFF. The CDR3 DNA follows: TGTGCCACCAGTGATTCGTCCCAGAACACTGAAGCTTTCTTT.

The V gene is TRBV6-5, the J gene TRBJ1-1; 9 nucleotides match TRBD1. Germline V gene data show CDR1 as MNHEY and CDR2 as SVGAGI. This CDR3 comprises 16 residues. J gave up 4 bases and V 0 bases, and 6 bases lay outside the gene matches. CDR3 region: CASSYSNRGPSTEAFF. CDR3 DNA: TGTGCCAGCAGTTACTCTAACAGGGGGCCGAGCACTGAAGCTTTCTTT.

The V call is TRBV30, the J call TRBJ2-5; TRBD2 is a possible D gene (5 bases). Germline loops: CDR1 GTSNPN, CDR2 SVGIG (reference sequence). The CDR3 runs 12 residues. V was cut by 2 bases and J by 4 bases, with 8 bases left in between. CDR3 nucleotides: TGTGCCTGGAGTTCCAGCGGAGAGACCCAGTACTTC. Its protein is CAWSSSGETQYF.

The chain links TRBV7-3 to TRBJ1-6; D is ambiguous. The ends were cut back, 5 bases at V and 13 bases at J, with 15 bases in the middle. Germline values: CDR1 SGHTA, CDR2 FQGTGA. The CDR3 is 13 residues long. The DNA for the CDR3 is TGTGCCAGCAGCCACGGCGGACTCACCCCCCTCCACTTT. Translated: CASSHGGLTPLHF.

This sequence joins TRBV6-5 and TRBJ1-5; D may be TRBD1 (5 bases). CDR3 size: 15 residues. Germline V lookup: CDR1 MNHEY, CDR2 SVGAGI. The V and J ends lost 5 bases and 7 bases respectively, with 18 bases between them. The CDR3 loop is CASSPRKGKGQPQHF. As DNA, the CDR3 is TGTGCCAGCAGTCCCCGTAAGGGAAAGGGGCAGCCCCAGCATTTT.

This chain joins TRBV2 and TRBJ1-6; no reliable D call. The CDR3 is 14 residues long. Germline CDR1 reads SNHLY; CDR2 reads FYNNEI. With 6 bases removed from V and 10 bases from J, the gap between germline ends came to 16 bases. The CDR3 DNA is TGTGCCAGCAGCCCTTCCCGATTGGGATCACCCCTCCACTTT. Translated: CASSPSRLGSPLHF.

CDR3 sequence: CASSLDRDPYNEQFF. The CDR3 DNA is TGTGCCAGCAGCCTAGACAGGGACCCCTACAATGAGCAGTTCTTC. The gene calls are TRBV6-5 and TRBJ2-1, with 7 bases that match TRBD1. There are 15 residues in the CDR3. Unmatched junction bases numbered 7, after V lost 6 bases and J lost 2 bases. Germline CDR1 reads MNHEY; CDR2 reads SVGAGI.

V and J are TRBV7-2 and TRBJ2-1, with a tentative D call TRBD1 (5 bases). Trimming left V 2 bases short and J 6 bases short, with 8 bases between. The CDR3 loop spans 13 amino acids. The germline gives CDR1 SGHTA, CDR2 FQGNSA. As DNA, the CDR3 is TGTGCCAGCAGCTTAAATCAGGGCAATGAGCAGTTCTTC. It encodes CASSLNQGNEQFF.

This chain uses TRBV3-1 (or the pseudogene TRBV3-2) with TRBJ1-3; D unclear. The CDR3 is 15 amino acids. V was trimmed by 1 base and J by 0 bases, leaving 7 bases between them. Germline V gene lookup returns CDR1 LGHDT and CDR2 YNNKEL (reference sequence). The CDR3 loop reads CASSQVLFSGNTIYF. In nucleotides, the CDR3 is TGTGCCAGCAGCCAAGTCCTGTTCTCTGGAAACACCATATATTTT.